This entry lists 24 T cell receptor beta chains sequenced from one sample in a study of blood T cell repertoires in COVID-19. Sequenced by immunoSEQ multiplex PCR; TCRdb stores in-frame clones only, minus some. The data hold about 120,000 clones, with less than 75% observed a single time. Material: peripheral blood. The receptors come from a human donor with acute or convalescent COVID-19. The donor label of this sample is uncertain.

This clone appeared many times. The V gene is TRBV18, the J gene TRBJ2-2, with 9 positions matching TRBD1. CDR3 length: 16 residues. Looked up from germline, CDR1 is KGHSH and CDR2 is LQKENI. V was pared by 5 bases and J by 2 bases, with 6 bases of the junction left unmatched. CDR3 nucleotides: TGTGCCAGCTCATTACAGGGGGCCCAAAACACCGGGGAGCTGTTTTTT. Its protein product is CASSLQGAQNTGELFF.

This rearrangement joins TRBV5-1 to TRBJ1-3; 11 nucleotides match TRBD1. The trim removed 4 bases at V and 4 bases at J, leaving 4 bases unmatched. The CDR3 loop spans 15 amino acids. The germline V gene has CDR1 SGHRS and CDR2 YFSETQ. The CDR3 spells CASSLRTGGGNTIYF. CDR3 bases: TGCGCCAGCAGCCTACGGACAGGGGGCGGAAACACCATATATTTT.

In this sample, this clone turned up a few times. The chain couples TRBV11-2 to TRBJ2-3, with 14 bases fitting TRBD2. V was pared by 5 bases and J by 6 bases, with 16 bases of the junction left unmatched. There are 19 residues in the CDR3. The V gene's germline CDR1 is SGHAT and CDR2 FQNNGV. CDR3 residues: CASSQSPRLAGGNTDTQYF. DNA of the CDR3: TGTGCCAGCAGCCAATCTCCCCGACTAGCGGGGGGGAATACGGATACGCAGTATTTT.

This clone was seen only a few times. The V call is TRBV5-1, the J call TRBJ1-6; 9 bases fit TRBD1. Per germline, CDR1 SGHRS and CDR2 YFSETQ. Germline trimming cut 0 bases from V and 7 bases from J; bases unmatched to any gene: 2. The CDR3 extends over 15 amino acids. CDR3 coding DNA: TGCGCCAGCAGCTTGGCCGGGACAGGGAATTCACCCCTCCACTTT. Translating it yields CASSLAGTGNSPLHF.

V is TRBV11-1 and J is TRBJ2-7; no clear D gene. Germline CDR1 and CDR2: SGHAT and FQDESV (reference sequence). V was pared by 0 bases and J by 2 bases, with 11 bases between. The CDR3 sequence is 15 residues long. The CDR3 DNA follows: TGTGCCAGCAGCTTAGCGCTGGGCGTTACCTACGAGCAGTACTTC. Its protein product is CASSLALGVTYEQYF.

This chain connects TRBV11-1 to TRBJ1-2; TRBD1 agrees at 7 bases. The V gene's germline CDR1 is SGHAT and CDR2 FQDESV (reference sequence). J lost 4 bases, V lost 5 bases, and 10 bases had no gene match. The CDR3 has 15 residues. In nucleotides, the CDR3 is TGTGCCAGCAGCACCTCGACAGGGCAGGGCTATGGCTACACCTTC. It specifies CASSTSTGQGYGYTF.

The chain is built from TRBV7-2 and TRBJ1-1, with D perhaps TRBD1 (5 bases). The germline CDR1 and CDR2 sequences are SGHTA and FQGNSA. The CDR3 spans 13 residues. V was shortened by 0 bases and J by 4 bases, with 6 bases between the two germline ends. The chain's CDR3 is CASSLARATEAFF. CDR3 bases: TGTGCCAGCAGCTTAGCCAGGGCCACTGAAGCTTTCTTT. Drawing the rest from reference TRBV7-2 and TRBJ1-1, the complete variable domain is GAGVSQSPSNKVTEKGKDVELRCDPISGHTALYWYRQSLGQGLEFLIYFQGNSAPDKSGLPSDRFSAERTGGSVSTLTIQRTQQEDSAVYLCASSLARATEAFFGQGTRLTVV.

The chain uses TRBV13 and TRBJ1-1; 7 nucleotides match TRBD1. The germline gives CDR1 PRHDT, CDR2 FYEKMQ (reference sequence). The CDR3 consists of 17 residues. The trim removed 2 bases at V and 0 bases at J, leaving 9 bases unmatched. As DNA, the CDR3 is TGTGCCAGCAGCTTATTTCTCCGGGACAGCCTGAACACTGAAGCTTTCTTT. It translates to CASSLFLRDSLNTEAFF.

This chain connects TRBV12-3 or TRBV12-4 to TRBJ1-4, with D tentatively TRBD1 (5 bases). Trimming removed 8 bases from V and 10 bases from J, with 14 bases in between. This CDR3 is built from 12 residues. CDR3 residues: CASWGGVGKLFF. In DNA, the CDR3 is TGTGCCAGCTGGGGGGGAGTGGGAAAACTGTTTTTT.

This chain connects TRBV19 to TRBJ1-2; D gene uncertain. Between the trimmed V and J ends, which lost 6 bases and 4 bases, there was a span of 15 bases. The CDR3 extends over 14 amino acids. The germline CDR1 and CDR2 sequences are LNHDA and SQIVND (reference sequence). Here the CDR3 reads CASRALGGLYGYTF. The CDR3 bases are TGTGCCAGTAGAGCCTTAGGAGGTCTCTATGGCTACACCTTC.

This sequence joins TRBV5-1 and TRBJ2-6; D is unresolved. This CDR3 is 17 amino acids long. V was cut by 0 bases and J by 0 bases, with 10 bases left in between. Germline lookup yields CDR1 SGHRS and CDR2 YFSETQ. As DNA, the CDR3 is TGCGCCAGCAGCTTGGTGGGCAGCCTCTCTGGGGCCAACGTCCTGACTTTC. Translating it yields CASSLVGSLSGANVLTF. Full variable domain (rest looked up from reference TRBV5-1 and TRBJ2-6): KAGVTQTPRYLIKTRGQQVTLSCSPISGHRSVSWYQQTPGQGLQFLFEYFSETQRNKGNFPGRFSGRQFSNSRSEMNVSTLELGDSALYLCASSLVGSLSGANVLTFGAGSRLTVL.

The chain employs TRBV19 and TRBJ1-6; no clear D gene. This CDR3 contains 15 residues. Trimming pared 8 bases from V and 3 bases from J, leaving 14 bases between. The germline V gene has CDR1 LNHDA and CDR2 SQIVND (reference sequence). CDR3 residues: CASFRGSGYNSPLHF. The CDR3 bases are TGTGCCAGTTTTCGAGGGAGCGGCTATAATTCACCCCTCCACTTT. The whole variable domain, filled in from reference TRBV19 and TRBJ1-6, reads DGGITQSPKYLFRKEGQNVTLSCEQNLNHDAMYWYRQDPGQGLRLIYYSQIVNDFQKGDIAEGYSVSREKKESFPLTVTSAQKNPTAFYLCASFRGSGYNSPLHFGNGTRLTVT.

V is TRBV10-1 and J is TRBJ2-3; the D is unclear. The CDR3 runs to 12 residues. Trimming took 4 bases from V and 5 from J, leaving 7 bases between them. Germline V gene sequence: CDR1 WNHNN, CDR2 SYGVQD (reference sequence). The CDR3, as DNA: TGCGCCAGCAGTGGACCGGGAGATACGCAGTATTTT. Its translation is CASSGPGDTQYF.

J is TRBJ1-5 and V is TRBV5-1; perhaps TRBD1 as D (6 bases). Germline V gene sequence: CDR1 SGHRS, CDR2 YFSETQ. V was clipped by 4 bases and J by 3 bases, with 14 bases between them. The CDR3 spans 15 residues. The CDR3 reads CASSRDGQPNQPQHF. The CDR3 DNA reads TGCGCCAGCAGCCGTGACGGACAGCCCAATCAGCCCCAGCATTTT.

The V and J genes are TRBV9 and TRBJ1-4; D might be TRBD1 (6 bases). The V end lost 2 bases, the J end lost 6 bases, and 20 bases lay between the germline ends. The CDR3 covers 17 residues. Germline values: CDR1 SGDLS, CDR2 YYNGEE. Here the CDR3 DNA reads TGTGCCAGCAGCGTTACGGCAGGGGTTCCCGGTGATGAAAAACTGTTTTTT. Its translation is CASSVTAGVPGDEKLFF. Filled out from reference TRBV9 and TRBJ1-4, the complete variable domain reads DSGVTQTPKHLITATGQRVTLRCSPRSGDLSVYWYQQSLDQGLQFLIQYYNGEERAKGNILERFSAQQFPDLHSELNLSSLELGDSALYFCASSVTAGVPGDEKLFFGSGTQLSVL.

V is TRBV10-3 and J is TRBJ2-1; 12 bases are a match to TRBD2. Germline V gene data show CDR1 as ENHRY and CDR2 as SYGVKD. V lost 4 bases and J lost 8; bases outside the gene matches: 6. The CDR3 length is 15 residues. The CDR3 is CAISGVASGGDEQFF. In DNA form, the CDR3 reads TGTGCCATCAGTGGAGTTGCTAGCGGGGGGGATGAGCAGTTCTTC.

The V call is TRBV6-1, the J call TRBJ1-2, with unresolved D. Trimming shortened V by 3 bases and J by 4 bases, and 9 bases separated the two germline ends. Germline V gives CDR1 MNHNS, CDR2 SASEGT. The CDR3 sequence is 13 residues long. DNA of the CDR3: TGTGCCAGCAGTGAGAGGTATCCCTATGGCTACACCTTC. It codes for CASSERYPYGYTF.

The rearrangement links TRBV30 to TRBJ1-6; D unclear. The V gene lost 5 bases and the J gene lost 10 bases, with 9 bases spanning the gap. Germline values: CDR1 GTSNPN, CDR2 SVGIG (reference sequence). This CDR3 contains 11 residues. The CDR3 DNA is TGTGCCTGGGGTACCGGGTCACCCCTCCACTTT. Its protein product is CAWGTGSPLHF. Full variable domain (outside the CDR3, taken from reference TRBV30 and TRBJ1-6): SQTIHQWPATLVQPVGSPLSLECTVEGTSNPNLYWYRQAAGRGLQLLFYSVGIGQISSEVPQNLSASRPQDRQFILSSKKLLLSDSGFYLCAWGTGSPLHFGNGTRLTVT.

V gene TRBV5-6 combines with J gene TRBJ1-2, with 10 bases matching TRBD1. This CDR3 region has 15 residues. V lost 0 bases, J lost 4 bases, and 3 bases stayed unmatched. Germline V gene sequence: CDR1 SGHDT, CDR2 YYEEEE. In DNA form, the CDR3 reads TGTGCCAGCAGCTTGGTGACAGGGGGCGCCTATGGCTACACCTTC. It yields the protein CASSLVTGGAYGYTF.

This clone is a singleton in its sample. The V gene is TRBV4-1, the J gene TRBJ2-5, with 10 nucleotides matching TRBD2. The ends lost 4 bases at V and 5 bases at J; junction bases unmatched: 10. Germline CDR1 and CDR2: MGHRA and YSYEKL. The CDR3 totals 16 residues. The CDR3 is CASSPGSGGASETQYF. Here the CDR3 DNA reads TGCGCCAGCAGCCCCGGGAGCGGGGGGGCCTCCGAGACCCAGTACTTC.

The J gene is TRBJ1-2, the V gene TRBV21-1. TRBV21-1 is designated a pseudogene. The CDR3 loop spans 19 amino acids. In DNA form, the CDR3 reads TGTGCCAGCAGCAAAGTTCGTTGTATGACCACTGGGAGGTTATATGGCTACACCTTC. This sequence encodes CASSKVRCMTTGRLYGYTF.

The chain joins TRBV30 to TRBJ2-1; TRBD1 might be the D (5 bases). The CDR3 spans 11 residues. V lost 7 bases and J 10 bases, leaving 14 bases between the germline ends. Per the germline V gene, CDR1 is GTSNPN and CDR2 is SVGIG (reference sequence). The CDR3 here is CAYQDSQEQFF. In nucleotides, the CDR3 is TGTGCCTACCAAGACAGCCAGGAGCAGTTCTTC. The whole variable domain, remainder taken from reference TRBV30 and TRBJ2-1, is SQTIHQWPATLVQPVGSPLSLECTVEGTSNPNLYWYRQAAGRGLQLLFYSVGIGQISSEVPQNLSASRPQDRQFILSSKKLLLSDSGFYLCAYQDSQEQFFGPGTRLTVL.

This clone was observed a single time. The rearrangement uses TRBV7-2 and TRBJ1-2, with a tentative D call TRBD1 (5 bases). Trimming removed 5 bases from V and 0 bases from J, with 13 bases in between. This CDR3 comprises 15 residues. The germline V gene encodes CDR1 SGHTA and CDR2 FQGNSA. This CDR3 reads CASSLKTVPNYGYTF. For the CDR3, the DNA is TGTGCCAGCAGCCTCAAGACAGTCCCTAACTATGGCTACACCTTC.

The V gene is TRBV11-2, the J gene TRBJ1-2; 9 bases align to TRBD1. This CDR3 region has 16 residues. Per the germline V gene, CDR1 is SGHAT and CDR2 is FQNNGV. With 7 bases clipped from V and 6 bases from J, the junction kept 15 bases outside the gene matches. CDR3 region: CASTRGPVQGADGYTF. The CDR3 nucleotides are TGTGCCAGCACCCGGGGCCCCGTACAGGGGGCGGATGGCTACACCTTC.